These T cell receptor beta chains were read from a single sample in a study of T cells in Graves' hyperthyroidism and ophthalmopathy. TCRdb re-called the multiplex PCR reads through MiXCR, storing one row per CDR3 protein. The table has around 610,000 distinct CDR3 sequences, about 14% seen once. Sequenced input: blood. The receptors were sampled from a woman aged 40 to 50 with Graves' ophthalmopathy. Both conserved end residues are part of each CDR3. A D gene is named only where the DNA matches it firmly. Not every row has a clone size; where given, it reads once, few, many or a size class.

D: TRBD2
V: TRBV24-1
J: TRBJ2-5
size: .
length: 17
DNA: TGTGCCACCAGTGAGCCTAGCGGGAGAGGTGATTTGGAGACCCAGTACTTC
CDR3: CATSEPSGRGDLETQYF

D: .
V: TRBV28
J: TRBJ1-5
size: .
length: 13
DNA: TGTGCCATCTCAGGGGCTAGCAATCAGCCCCAGCATTTT
CDR3: CAISGASNQPQHF

D: TRBD2
V: TRBV20-1
J: TRBJ2-7
size: many
length: 13
DNA: TGCAGTGCTGAGGGACTAGCGGTCTACGAGCAGTACTTC
CDR3: CSAEGLAVYEQYF

D: .
V: TRBV11-2
J: TRBJ1-3
size: many
length: 16
DNA: TGTGCCAGCAGCTTAGTAGTACCCAGGGGAGGAAACACCATATATTTT
CDR3: CASSLVVPRGGNTIYF

D: .
V: TRBV12-3/TRBV12-4
J: TRBJ2-7
size: .
length: 12
DNA: TGTGCCAGCAGTGCCCCCACTAGTTGGCAGTACTTC
CDR3: CASSAPTSWQYF

D: .
V: TRBV15
J: TRBJ1-5
size: many
length: 12
DNA: TGTGCCACCAGCAGGCCTTATCAGCCCCAGCATTTT
CDR3: CATSRPYQPQHF

D: .
V: TRBV6-2/TRBV6-3
J: TRBJ2-7
size: many
length: 15
DNA: TGTGCCAGCCAGGGGGGCGGTTTCGAAGGGGACGAGCAGTACTTC
CDR3: CASQGGGFEGDEQYF

D: .
V: TRBV6-5
J: TRBJ2-7
size: .
length: 13
DNA: TGTGCCAGCAGTTTTCGGGGGGCGGGCGAGCAGTACTTC
CDR3: CASSFRGAGEQYF

D: .
V: TRBV4-3
J: TRBJ2-1
size: .
length: 14
DNA: TGCGCCAGCAGCCAAGATGCCAGCGGCAATGAGCAGTTCTTC
CDR3: CASSQDASGNEQFF

D: .
V: TRBV5-1
J: TRBJ1-2
size: few
length: 18
DNA: TGCGCCAGCAGCTTGACCTTTCCGGAACCGCAACTTAACTATGGCTACACCTTC
CDR3: CASSLTFPEPQLNYGYTF

D: .
V: TRBV24-1
J: TRBJ2-7
size: .
length: 13
DNA: TGTGCCACCAGTGACGGCGGAACCTACGAGCAGTACTTC
CDR3: CATSDGGTYEQYF

D: .
V: TRBV12-3/TRBV12-4
J: TRBJ1-1
size: many
length: 14
DNA: TGTGCCAGCAGCCCCTCGGGGGAGAGACCTGAAGCTTTCTTT
CDR3: CASSPSGERPEAFF

D: .
V: TRBV9
J: TRBJ1-1
size: .
length: 16
DNA: TGTGCCAGCAGCGTAGGCGGAGGGAGCGGAGACACTGAAGCTTTCTTT
CDR3: CASSVGGGSGDTEAFF

D: .
V: TRBV4-1
J: TRBJ2-2
size: many
length: 12
DNA: TGCGCCAGCAGGGCAGACCACGGGGAGCTGTTTTTT
CDR3: CASRADHGELFF

D: .
V: TRBV28
J: TRBJ2-7
size: .
length: 16
DNA: TGTGCCAGCAGTTTACCCTGGACCGGGACAAACTACGAGCAGTACTTC
CDR3: CASSLPWTGTNYEQYF

D: TRBD2
V: TRBV12-3/TRBV12-4
J: TRBJ2-3
size: many
length: 15
DNA: TGTGCCAGCAGTTCGCAGCGGGAAAATTTGGATACGCAGTATTTT
CDR3: CASSSQRENLDTQYF

D: .
V: TRBV29-1
J: TRBJ1-2
size: .
length: 11
DNA: TGCAGCGTTGGAAGCGCGGGTGGCTACACCTTC
CDR3: CSVGSAGGYTF

D: TRBD1
V: TRBV6-6
J: TRBJ1-2
size: many
length: 15
DNA: TGTGCCAGCAGTTACTCGGGACAGGGGACCAATGGCTACACCTTC
CDR3: CASSYSGQGTNGYTF

D: TRBD2
V: TRBV12-3/TRBV12-4
J: TRBJ2-7
size: many
length: 15
DNA: TGTGCCAGCAGTTCCGGGACTAGCGGGATGAACGAGCAGTACTTC
CDR3: CASSSGTSGMNEQYF

D: .
V: TRBV28
J: TRBJ2-7
size: .
length: 15
DNA: TGTGCCAGCAGTCGAGGGGTAGGGCTCCCCTACGAGCAGTACTTC
CDR3: CASSRGVGLPYEQYF

D: .
V: TRBV20-1
J: TRBJ2-3
size: .
length: 15
DNA: TGCAGTGCTAGGGGAGGACTTGGGAGCACAGATACGCAGTATTTT
CDR3: CSARGGLGSTDTQYF

D: .
V: TRBV30
J: TRBJ1-1
size: many
length: 13
DNA: TGTGCCTGGAGGACAGCCACGAACACTGAAGCTTTCTTT
CDR3: CAWRTATNTEAFF

D: .
V: TRBV5-1
J: TRBJ2-7
size: once
length: 13
DNA: TGCGCCAGCAGCTTGGTTAGCGGCGAGGAGCAGTACTTC
CDR3: CASSLVSGEEQYF

D: TRBD1
V: TRBV12-3/TRBV12-4
J: TRBJ2-7
size: many
length: 14
DNA: TGTGCCAGCAGCCTCCGGGACAGGGAGTACGAGCAGTACTTC
CDR3: CASSLRDREYEQYF

D: .
V: TRBV18
J: TRBJ1-1
size: few
length: 15
DNA: TGTGCCAGCTCACCTCGTTCGGGGATGATCCCTGAAGCTTTCTTT
CDR3: CASSPRSGMIPEAFF

D: .
V: TRBV28
J: TRBJ1-5
size: many
length: 10
DNA: TGTGCCAGCAGTCGGGAGCCCCAGCATTTT
CDR3: CASSREPQHF

D: .
V: TRBV7-3
J: TRBJ1-1
size: .
length: 14
DNA: TGTGCCAGCAGCCAAGGGGACGGGAACACTGAAGCTTTCTTT
CDR3: CASSQGDGNTEAFF